The rows below give T cell receptor beta chains drawn from one sample of a study of beta chain features in type 1 diabetes. The protocol was immunoSEQ multiplex PCR, while the TCRdb copy is restricted to in-frame clones and leaves out a portion. Among around 44,000 clones listed, roughly 49% were seen once. The sample was Tregs from blood. The receptor source for this set is a woman aged 18 to 35 in good health. The conserved cysteine and the conserved F or W are not part of the CDR3 here. Size is omitted from some rows. Given values are once, few, many or a class for expanded clones.

few,TRBJ2-3,13,TRBV7-2,ASSLRGPTSDTQY
.,TRBJ1-4,10,TRBV6-6,ASVSTNEKLF
.,TRBJ1-2,9,TRBV30,AWSQNYGYT
few,TRBJ2-1,9,TRBV30,AWSVGRGRF
.,TRBJ2-7,12,TRBV5-1,ASSFIQDTYEQY
.,TRBJ1-1,12,TRBV11-3,ASSLDPTGTEAF
.,TRBJ2-2,15,TRBV5-4,ASRPGLAGGNTGELF
.,TRBJ2-3,12,TRBV7-2,ASSFSGSADTQY
.,TRBJ1-2,13,TRBV4-2,ASSQDWGQSYGYT
.,TRBJ2-6,13,TRBV6-1,ASSRQLSGANVLT
.,TRBJ2-6,13,TRBV6-4,ASSDTSTGANVLT
.,TRBJ2-7,10,TRBV27,ASSFPGSEQY
.,TRBJ2-1,13,TRBV2,ASRYWGQEVDEQF
few,TRBJ2-1,10,TRBV29-1,SRGADSNEQF
few,TRBJ2-1,12,TRBV19,ARTHRGRDNEQF
.,TRBJ2-7,10,TRBV10-3,AIAQGTHEQY
once,TRBJ1-2,13,TRBV9,ASSVGLSGGNGYT
.,TRBJ2-5,12,TRBV18,ASSPPGQGGTQY
.,TRBJ2-7,11,TRBV7-3,ASSLGPGDEQY
.,TRBJ1-3,13,TRBV11-2,ASSVIGALQNTIY
.,TRBJ2-1,9,TRBV20-1,SARAGSEQF
few,TRBJ1-1,14,TRBV30,AWSGGDRGQNTEAF
.,TRBJ1-2,13,TRBV7-2,ASSLRTDEVYGYT
.,TRBJ2-1,11,TRBV5-1,ASSTGINNEQF
.,TRBJ2-5,13,TRBV5-1,ASSLARTGMETQY
.,TRBJ2-3,13,TRBV19,ASSIGGSGTDTQY
.,TRBJ1-5,13,TRBV7-2,ASSLQGVLNQPQH
.,TRBJ1-1,13,TRBV5-6,ASSPIQGRNTEAF
few,TRBJ2-3,12,TRBV5-1,ASSWPGRADTQY
.,TRBJ2-7,15,TRBV4-1,ASSQASTGTGTYEQY
few,TRBJ2-7,14,TRBV7-2,ASSSQGASGSREQY
.,TRBJ2-7,13,TRBV7-8,ASSPRRDWTHEQY
.,TRBJ2-1,14,TRBV15,ATSTDLAGEVGEQF
.,.,13,TRBV14,ASSQGLAGQHEQY
.,TRBJ2-7,13,TRBV4-1,ASSQDYSLTYEQY
few,TRBJ1-2,12,TRBV18,ASSPETVFYGYT